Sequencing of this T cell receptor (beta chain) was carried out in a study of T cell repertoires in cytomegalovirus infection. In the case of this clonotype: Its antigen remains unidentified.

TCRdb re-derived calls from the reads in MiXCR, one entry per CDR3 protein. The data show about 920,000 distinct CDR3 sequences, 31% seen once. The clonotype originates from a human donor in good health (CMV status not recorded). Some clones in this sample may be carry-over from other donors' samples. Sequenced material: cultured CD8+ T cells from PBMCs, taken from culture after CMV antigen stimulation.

The CDR3 DNA reads TGTGCCAGCAGCTTATTCCACGCCCCAGGTACGCAGTATTTT. Translated, it gives CASSLFHAPGTQYF. This chain links TRBV7-6 with TRBJ2-3; D not certain. Trimming removed 2 bases from V and 8 bases from J, with 14 bases in between. Germline CDR1 SGHVS, CDR2 FNYEAQ. The CDR3 runs to 14 residues.